The sequence of this T cell receptor beta chain was determined in a study of identical twins. Via MiXCR, TCRdb re-called the 5' RACE reads, giving one row per CDR3 protein. The table shows about 720,000 distinct CDR3 sequences, with 15% to 20% occurring only once. Study outcomes and limitations: Twins' surplus sharing was weaker for beta out-of-frame sequences.

For this clonotype: Its antigen is still unknown.

The data also belong to a second study, concerning T cells expressing NK-cell markers.

The clonotype comes from a woman under 30 in good health. Sequenced: PBMCs.

CDR3 region: CASSSRDGGYTF. The CDR3 DNA reads TGTGCCAGCAGCAGCCGGGACGGGGGCTACACCTTC. The chain is built from TRBV5-4 and TRBJ1-2, with D perhaps matching TRBD1 (5 bases). The CDR3 has 12 residues. Germline CDR1 and CDR2: SGHNT and YYREEE (reference sequence). V lost 4 bases and J 8 bases, leaving 12 bases between the germline ends.